The present TCR beta chain was sequenced within a study of cytomegalovirus exposure and HLA in healthy donors. Notes on the study in general: It was only CMV serostatus that was available as immune exposure information. Published work reported that the classifier diagnosed cytomegalovirus status with high specificity and sensitivity.

PCR primers comprised 60 Vbeta and 13 Jbeta primers. In the original analysis: Unique TCR beta chains totaled some 80 million in a later count, with around 12 million of them shared. Method: immunoSEQ multiplex PCR; TCRdb's copy keeps in-frame clones and lacks some. D and trimming were read from the DNA, whereas the V and J calls and clone size are those reported in that table. The table has around 150,000 clones, 76% seen once. Nominally healthy donors were sampled, though unrecorded immune exposures were likely. Points on this clone: As yet, its antigen is unknown.

Per germline, CDR1 LNHDA and CDR2 SQIVND (reference sequence). CDR3 length: 15 amino acids. V was shortened by 1 base and J by 4 bases, with 13 bases between the two germline ends. The sample was PBMCs. V is TRBV19 and J is TRBJ1-2, with D perhaps matching TRBD1 (6 bases). This sequence originates from a man younger than 35 in good health and CMV-seronegative. This chain's CDR3 is CASSIVAGETYGYTF. CDR3 DNA: TGTGCCAGTAGTATAGTAGCAGGGGAAACCTATGGCTACACCTTC. Full variable domain (remainder filled in from reference TRBV19 and TRBJ1-2): DGGITQSPKYLFRKEGQNVTLSCEQNLNHDAMYWYRQDPGQGLRLIYYSQIVNDFQKGDIAEGYSVSREKKESFPLTVTSAQKNPTAFYLCASSIVAGETYGYTFGSGTRLTVV.